This T cell receptor (beta chain) was sequenced in a study of T cells in Graves' hyperthyroidism and ophthalmopathy. For this clonotype: What it recognizes is unknown.

V was pared by 4 bases and J by 6 bases, with 6 bases of the junction left unmatched. CDR3 length: 14 residues. Germline assignment: CDR1 SGHTS and CDR2 YDEGEE. Study results and limitations: Most thyroid clonotypes with frequency above 0.001 were detected in blood.

Researchers amplified the TCR beta CDR3 regions from RNA transcripts. First-round RT-PCR of the TCR CDR3 relied on the HTBI primer set. TCRdb re-called the multiplex PCR reads with MiXCR, one entry per CDR3 protein. Among about 640,000 distinct CDR3 sequences listed, around 21% were seen once. This clonotype was obtained from a man aged 30 to 45 with Graves' ophthalmopathy. This sequence joins TRBV5-8 and TRBJ2-7, with 11 nucleotides matching TRBD1. The sample taken for sequencing was blood. CDR3: CASSHRGQGVEQYF. In DNA, the CDR3 is TGTGCCAGCAGCCATCGGGGACAGGGGGTCGAGCAGTACTTC.